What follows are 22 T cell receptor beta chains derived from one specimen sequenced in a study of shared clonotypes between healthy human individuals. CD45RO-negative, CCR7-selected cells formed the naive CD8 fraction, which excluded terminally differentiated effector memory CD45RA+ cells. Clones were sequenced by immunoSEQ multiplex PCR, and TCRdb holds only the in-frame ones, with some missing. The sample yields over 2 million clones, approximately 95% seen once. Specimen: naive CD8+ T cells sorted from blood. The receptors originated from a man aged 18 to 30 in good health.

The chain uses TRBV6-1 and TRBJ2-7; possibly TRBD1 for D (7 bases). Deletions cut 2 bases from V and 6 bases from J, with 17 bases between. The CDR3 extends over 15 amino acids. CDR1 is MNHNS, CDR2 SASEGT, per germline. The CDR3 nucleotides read TGTGCCAGCAGTGAATGGCAGGGGGGCCTCCTCGAGCAGTACTTC. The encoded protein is CASSEWQGGLLEQYF.

CDR3: CASSEPGSGTDTQYF. In DNA, the CDR3 is TGTGCCAGCAGTGAACCCGGGAGTGGTACAGATACGCAGTATTTT. The J gene is TRBJ2-3, the V gene TRBV2, with D perhaps TRBD2 (6 bases). The germline V gene has CDR1 SNHLY and CDR2 FYNNEI. The CDR3 has 15 amino acids. The germline V and J ends were trimmed by 2 bases and 3 bases, with 12 bases remaining between them.

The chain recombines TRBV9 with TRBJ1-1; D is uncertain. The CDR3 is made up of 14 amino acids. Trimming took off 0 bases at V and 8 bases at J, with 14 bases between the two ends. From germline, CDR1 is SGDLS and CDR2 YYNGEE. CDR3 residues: CASSVVGDPPEAFF. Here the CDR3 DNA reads TGTGCCAGCAGCGTAGTGGGTGACCCGCCCGAAGCTTTCTTT.

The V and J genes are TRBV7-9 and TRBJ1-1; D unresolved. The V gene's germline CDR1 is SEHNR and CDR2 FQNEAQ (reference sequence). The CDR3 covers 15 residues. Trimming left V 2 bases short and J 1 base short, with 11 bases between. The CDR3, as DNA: TGTGCCAGCAGCTTATGGGGTTCTGAGAACACTGAAGCTTTCTTT. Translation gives CASSLWGSENTEAFF. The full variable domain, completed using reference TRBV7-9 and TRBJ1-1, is DTGVSQNPRHKITKRGQNVTFRCDPISEHNRLYWYRQTLGQGPEFLTYFQNEAQLEKSRLLSDRFSAERPKGSFSTLEIQRTEQGDSAMYLCASSLWGSENTEAFFGQGTRLTVV.

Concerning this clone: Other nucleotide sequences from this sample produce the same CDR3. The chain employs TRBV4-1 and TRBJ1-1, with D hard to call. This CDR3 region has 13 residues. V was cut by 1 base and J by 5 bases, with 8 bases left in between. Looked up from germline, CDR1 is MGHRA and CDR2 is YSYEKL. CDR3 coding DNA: TGCGCCAGCAGCCAAGGGCCGGGGACTGAAGCTTTCTTT. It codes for CASSQGPGTEAFF.

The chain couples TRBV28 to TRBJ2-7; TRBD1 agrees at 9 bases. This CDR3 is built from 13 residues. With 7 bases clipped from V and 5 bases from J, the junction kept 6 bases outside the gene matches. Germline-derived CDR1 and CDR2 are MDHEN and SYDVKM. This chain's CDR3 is CASTLTGGHEQYF. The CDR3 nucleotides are TGTGCCAGCACCCTAACAGGGGGCCACGAGCAGTACTTC.

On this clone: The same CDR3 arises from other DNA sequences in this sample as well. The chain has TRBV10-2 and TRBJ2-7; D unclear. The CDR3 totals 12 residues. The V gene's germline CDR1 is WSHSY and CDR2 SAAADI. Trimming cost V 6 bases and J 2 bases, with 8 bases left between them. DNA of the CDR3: TGCGCCAGCAGGGACCGTGCCTACGAGCAGTACTTC. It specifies CASRDRAYEQYF.

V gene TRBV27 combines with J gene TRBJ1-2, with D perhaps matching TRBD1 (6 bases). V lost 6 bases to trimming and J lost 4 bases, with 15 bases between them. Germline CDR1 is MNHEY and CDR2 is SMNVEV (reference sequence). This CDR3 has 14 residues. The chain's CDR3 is CASRPVGAAYGYTF. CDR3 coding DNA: TGTGCCAGCAGGCCCGTGGGGGCGGCCTATGGCTACACCTTC.

CDR3 coding DNA: TGTGCCAGCAGCCAAGCCTTGGGTTATGGCTACACCTTC. Translation gives CASSQALGYGYTF. The chain is built from TRBV4-2 and TRBJ1-2, with unresolved D. V dropped 1 base and J dropped 5 bases, with 8 bases sitting between them. CDR3 length equals 13 residues. Germline V lookup: CDR1 LGHNA, CDR2 YNFKEQ.

The CDR3 sequence is CASGPTSGTAYNEQFF. DNA of the CDR3: TGTGCTAGTGGTCCCACCTCCGGGACGGCATACAATGAGCAGTTCTTC. This chain joins TRBV12-5 and TRBJ2-1; D might be TRBD1 or TRBD2, each matching 5 bases. V lost 5 bases, J lost 4 bases, and 18 bases lay in between. This CDR3 is 16 amino acids long. The germline CDR1 and CDR2 sequences are LGHNT and FRNRAP.

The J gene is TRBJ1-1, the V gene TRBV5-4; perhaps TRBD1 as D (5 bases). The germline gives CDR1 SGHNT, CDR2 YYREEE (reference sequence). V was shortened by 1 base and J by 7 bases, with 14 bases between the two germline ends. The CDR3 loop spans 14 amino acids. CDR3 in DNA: TGTGCCAGCAGCTTGATGGGTCAGGGTAATGAAGCTTTCTTT. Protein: CASSLMGQGNEAFF.

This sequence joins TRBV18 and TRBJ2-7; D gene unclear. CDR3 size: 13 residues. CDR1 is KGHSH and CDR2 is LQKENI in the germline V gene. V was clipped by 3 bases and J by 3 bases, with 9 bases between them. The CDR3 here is CASSPPQFYEQYF. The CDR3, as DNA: TGTGCCAGCTCACCGCCACAGTTCTACGAGCAGTACTTC.

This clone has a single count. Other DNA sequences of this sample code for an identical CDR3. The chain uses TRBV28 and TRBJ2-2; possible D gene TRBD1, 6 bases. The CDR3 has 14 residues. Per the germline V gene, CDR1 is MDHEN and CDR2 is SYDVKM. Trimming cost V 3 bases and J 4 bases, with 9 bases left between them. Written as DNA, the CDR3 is TGTGCCAGCAGTTTTGTAGGGGGCACCGGGGAGCTGTTTTTT. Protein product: CASSFVGGTGELFF.

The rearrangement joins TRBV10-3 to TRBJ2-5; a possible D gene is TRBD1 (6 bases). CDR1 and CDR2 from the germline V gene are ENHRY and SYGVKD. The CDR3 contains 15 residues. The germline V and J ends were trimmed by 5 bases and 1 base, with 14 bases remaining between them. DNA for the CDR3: TGTGCCATCAGTCCAGGGGAAGCTAGCCAAGAGACCCAGTACTTC. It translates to CAISPGEASQETQYF.

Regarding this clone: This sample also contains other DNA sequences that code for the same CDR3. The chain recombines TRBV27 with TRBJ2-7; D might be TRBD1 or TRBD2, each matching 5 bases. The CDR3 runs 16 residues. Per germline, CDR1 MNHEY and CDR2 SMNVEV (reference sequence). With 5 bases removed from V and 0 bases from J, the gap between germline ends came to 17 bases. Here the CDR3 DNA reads TGTGCCAGCAGTCCCTCCTCCGGGACCTTCTCCTACGAGCAGTACTTC. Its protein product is CASSPSSGTFSYEQYF.

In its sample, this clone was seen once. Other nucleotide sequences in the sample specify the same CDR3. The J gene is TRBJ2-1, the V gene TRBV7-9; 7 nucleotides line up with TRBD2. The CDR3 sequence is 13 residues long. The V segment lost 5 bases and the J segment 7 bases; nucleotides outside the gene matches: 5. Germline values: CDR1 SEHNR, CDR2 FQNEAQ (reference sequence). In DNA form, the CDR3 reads TGTGCCAGCAGCCCCGGGGGGATTAATGAGCAGTTCTTC. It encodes CASSPGGINEQFF. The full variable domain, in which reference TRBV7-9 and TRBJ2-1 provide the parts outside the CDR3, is DTGVSQNPRHKITKRGQNVTFRCDPISEHNRLYWYRQTLGQGPEFLTYFQNEAQLEKSRLLSDRFSAERPKGSFSTLEIQRTEQGDSAMYLCASSPGGINEQFFGPGTRLTVL.

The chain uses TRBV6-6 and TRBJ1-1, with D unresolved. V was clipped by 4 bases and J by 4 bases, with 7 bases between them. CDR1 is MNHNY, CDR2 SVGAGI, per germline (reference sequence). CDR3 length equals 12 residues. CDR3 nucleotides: TGTGCCAGCAGTTCCACCTTCACTGAAGCTTTCTTT. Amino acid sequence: CASSSTFTEAFF.

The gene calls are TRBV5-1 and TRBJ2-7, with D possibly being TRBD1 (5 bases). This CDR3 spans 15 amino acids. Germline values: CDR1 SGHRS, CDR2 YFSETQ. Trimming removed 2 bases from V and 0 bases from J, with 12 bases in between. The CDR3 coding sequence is TGCGCCAGCAGCTTTACAGGTGCGTCCTCCTACGAGCAGTACTTC. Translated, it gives CASSFTGASSYEQYF. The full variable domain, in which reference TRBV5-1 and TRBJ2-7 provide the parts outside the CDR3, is KAGVTQTPRYLIKTRGQQVTLSCSPISGHRSVSWYQQTPGQGLQFLFEYFSETQRNKGNFPGRFSGRQFSNSRSEMNVSTLELGDSALYLCASSFTGASSYEQYFGPGTRLTVT.

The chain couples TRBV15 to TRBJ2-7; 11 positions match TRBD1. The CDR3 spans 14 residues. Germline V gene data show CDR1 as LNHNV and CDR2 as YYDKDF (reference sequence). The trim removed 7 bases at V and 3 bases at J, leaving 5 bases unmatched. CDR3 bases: TGTGCCACCACCTCCGGGACAGGGGGCTACGAGCAGTACTTC. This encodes CATTSGTGGYEQYF.

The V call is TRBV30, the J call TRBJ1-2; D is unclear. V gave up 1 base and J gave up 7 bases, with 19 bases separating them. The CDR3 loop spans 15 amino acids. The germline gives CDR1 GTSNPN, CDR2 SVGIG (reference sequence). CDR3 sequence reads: CAWSGTLGQAGGYTF. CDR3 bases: TGTGCCTGGAGTGGAACCCTGGGCCAGGCAGGTGGCTACACCTTC.

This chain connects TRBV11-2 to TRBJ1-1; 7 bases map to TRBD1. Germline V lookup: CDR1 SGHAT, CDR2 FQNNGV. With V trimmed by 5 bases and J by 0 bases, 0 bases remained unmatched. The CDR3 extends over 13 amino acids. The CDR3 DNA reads TGTGCCAGCAGCGACAGGGTGAACACTGAAGCTTTCTTT. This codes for CASSDRVNTEAFF.

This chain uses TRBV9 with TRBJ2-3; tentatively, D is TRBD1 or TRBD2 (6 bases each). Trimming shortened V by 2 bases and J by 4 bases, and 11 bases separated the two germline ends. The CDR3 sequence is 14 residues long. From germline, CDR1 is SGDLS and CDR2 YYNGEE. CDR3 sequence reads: CASSVGGPSDTQYF. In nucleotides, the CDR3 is TGTGCCAGCAGCGTTGGGGGGCCATCAGATACGCAGTATTTT.